Presented here are 31 T cell receptor beta chains from one specimen sequenced in a study of beta chain features in type 1 diabetes. Investigators reverse transcribed all isolated RNA, so they sequenced expressed TCRB transcripts. The method was immunoSEQ multiplex PCR; TCRdb's version includes in-frame clones alone and lacks a portion of them. The sample includes 250,000 to 300,000 clones, 8% of them seen just once. Material for sequencing was central memory CD4+ T cells from blood. The source is a woman under 30 in good health.

This clone has a count of ten or more. The V and J genes are TRBV5-1 and TRBJ2-3; TRBD1 matches at 10 bases. In germline, CDR1 is SGHRS, CDR2 YFSETQ. V trimming: 1 base; J trimming: 3 bases; junction bases outside the gene matches: 8. The CDR3 is made up of 17 amino acids. As DNA, the CDR3 is TGCGCCAGCAGCTTGTGGGGACAGGGGATGGCAACAGATACGCAGTATTTT. Protein: CASSLWGQGMATDTQYF.

This clone was observed at least ten times. This rearrangement joins TRBV2 to TRBJ2-3; D is undetermined. Germline V lookup: CDR1 SNHLY, CDR2 FYNNEI. Deletions cut 1 base from V and 2 bases from J, with 10 bases between. There are 15 residues in the CDR3. The CDR3 here is CASSEDSLSTDTQYF. As DNA, the CDR3 is TGTGCCAGCAGTGAAGACAGCCTCTCCACAGATACGCAGTATTTT.

A word on this clone: A much larger clone is a single base away; this may be a read error. The sample carries other DNA sequences with the same CDR3. The chain employs TRBV7-2 and TRBJ2-5; D unresolved. V shed 5 bases and J shed 0 bases, with 7 bases lying between them. CDR3 size: 13 residues. CDR1 and CDR2 (germline): SGHTA, FQGNSA. CDR3 sequence: CASSRDYQETQYF. Here the CDR3 DNA reads TGTGCCAGCAGCCGAGACTACCAAGAGACCCAGTACTTC.

This clone has just a few counts. The chain joins TRBV7-2 to TRBJ2-7; a possible D gene is TRBD2 (5 bases). V was shortened by 5 bases and J by 3 bases, with 14 bases between the two germline ends. Germline CDR1 SGHTA, CDR2 FQGNSA. This CDR3 comprises 14 residues. As DNA, the CDR3 is TGTGCCAGCAGCGGGTGGGGAGCCGACTACGAGCAGTACTTC. This translates into CASSGWGADYEQYF.

This clone came up a few times. This chain uses TRBV7-3 with TRBJ2-5, with 7 bases fitting TRBD2. Germline V CDR1 and CDR2: SGHTA, FQGTGA. The CDR3 consists of 13 residues. Losses at the gene ends were 5 bases for V and 5 bases for J; bases not matched to a gene: 5. The CDR3 region has the DNA TGTGCCAGCAGCGCGGGAGTAGGGGAGACCCAGTACTTC. Translated, it gives CASSAGVGETQYF.

This clone was seen more than once but under ten times. At one of its ends the junction is not consistent with the germline gene, which may arise from a read error. The chain combines TRBV7-2 with TRBJ1-2; D is possibly TRBD1 (5 bases). The germline CDR1 and CDR2 sequences are SGHTA and FQGNSA. The CDR3 spans 14 residues. The chain's CDR3 is CASSTDDPGRTSAF. CDR3 in DNA: TGTGCCAGCAGCACAGACGATCCAGGGAGAACCTCAGCGTTC.

The table lists this clone with a few counts. The CDR3 region has the DNA TGCGCCAGCACAGGGGCAGGGGGCGAGGGGGTAAATCAGCCCCAGCATTTT. Translated: CASTGAGGEGVNQPQHF. The V call is TRBV23-1, the J call TRBJ1-5; 8 bases agree with TRBD1. TRBV23-1 is labeled an ORF, and its function is uncertain. CDR3 length equals 17 residues. V lost 7 bases and J lost 4; bases outside the gene matches: 15.

This clone came up a few times. The V gene is TRBV25-1, the J gene TRBJ2-1; perhaps D is TRBD1 or TRBD2 (6 bases each). V was shortened by 8 bases and J by 3 bases, with 20 bases between the two germline ends. CDR1 is MGHDK and CDR2 is SYGVNS in the germline V gene. The CDR3 has 16 residues. The CDR3 DNA reads TGTGCCAGCGGCGCAAGAGGGGGACTCCACTACAATGAGCAGTTCTTC. Its protein is CASGARGGLHYNEQFF.

The rearrangement uses TRBV2 and TRBJ1-6, with D possibly being TRBD1 (6 bases). The CDR3 sequence is 13 residues long. The ends were cut back, 2 bases at V and 9 bases at J, with 8 bases in the middle. Germline loops: CDR1 SNHLY, CDR2 FYNNEI. The CDR3 nucleotides read TGTGCCAGCAGTGAAACAGGGACTTCACCCCTCCACTTT. It specifies CASSETGTSPLHF.

This clone was found a few times. The rearrangement joins TRBV30 to TRBJ2-7; D not resolved. CDR3 length: 13 residues. The germline V gene has CDR1 GTSNPN and CDR2 SVGIG (reference sequence). With 0 bases removed from V and 2 bases from J, the gap between germline ends came to 8 bases. The CDR3 loop is CAWSVDMAYEQYF. In nucleotides, the CDR3 is TGTGCCTGGAGTGTCGACATGGCCTACGAGCAGTACTTC.

The V and J genes are TRBV7-2 and TRBJ2-1, with D uncertain. V was shortened by 2 bases and J by 6 bases, with 14 bases between the two germline ends. This CDR3 region has 15 residues. Germline values: CDR1 SGHTA, CDR2 FQGNSA. The CDR3 region has the DNA TGTGCCAGCAGCTTATCTGGCAGGTTAGGCAATGAGCAGTTCTTC. Its translation: CASSLSGRLGNEQFF. The full variable domain, completed using reference TRBV7-2 and TRBJ2-1, is GAGVSQSPSNKVTEKGKDVELRCDPISGHTALYWYRQSLGQGLEFLIYFQGNSAPDKSGLPSDRFSAERTGGSVSTLTIQRTQQEDSAVYLCASSLSGRLGNEQFFGPGTRLTVL.

In the case of this clone: The identical CDR3 is also encoded by other nucleotide sequences in the sample. The rearrangement links TRBV9 to TRBJ2-1; 10 bases align to TRBD1. Trimming at V came to 3 bases and at J to 4 bases, leaving 7 bases not matched to a gene. Germline V CDR1 and CDR2: SGDLS, YYNGEE. The CDR3 length is 16 residues. CDR3: CASSASGQGGYNEQFF. The CDR3 coding sequence is TGTGCCAGCAGCGCCTCAGGACAGGGGGGATACAATGAGCAGTTCTTC.

This clone was seen a few times. The chain employs TRBV30 and TRBJ2-7; D not resolved. Germline loops: CDR1 GTSNPN, CDR2 SVGIG (reference sequence). Between the trimmed V and J ends, which lost 5 bases and 1 base, there was a span of 9 bases. This CDR3 has 12 amino acids. CDR3 region: CAWVGGSYEQYF. CDR3 in DNA: TGTGCCTGGGTAGGTGGTTCCTACGAGCAGTACTTC.

This clone was seen only a few times. V usage is TRBV4-2 and J usage is TRBJ1-1, with D perhaps matching TRBD1 (5 bases). This CDR3 spans 14 amino acids. Trimming cost V 0 bases and J 7 bases, with 12 bases left between them. Looked up from germline, CDR1 is LGHNA and CDR2 is YNFKEQ. The CDR3 reads CASSQDKGPREAFF. The CDR3, as DNA: TGTGCCAGCAGCCAAGATAAGGGACCGCGTGAAGCTTTCTTT.

This clone was observed once. This chain links TRBV30 with TRBJ2-5, with D unclear. The J call could be wrong; TRBJ2-7 is a better fit for the DNA end. The V gene's germline CDR1 is GTSNPN and CDR2 SVGIG (reference sequence). There are 18 residues in the CDR3. The CDR3 DNA is TGTGCCTGGAGTAGTAGGATGTCATTTGTCGGAAACCCCTACGAGCAGTACTTC. The encoded protein is CAWSSRMSFVGNPYEQYF.

DNA of the CDR3: TGTGCCAGCTCACCTACTAGCGGAGGGGGAGAGACCCAGTACTTC. This sequence encodes CASSPTSGGGETQYF. The chain has TRBV18 and TRBJ2-5; 8 bases align to TRBD2. The CDR3 totals 15 residues. V trimming: 3 bases; J trimming: 4 bases; junction bases outside the gene matches: 7. The germline CDR1 and CDR2 sequences are KGHSH and LQKENI.

The V and J genes are TRBV9 and TRBJ1-2; no reliable D call. Germline V gene data show CDR1 as SGDLS and CDR2 as YYNGEE. V lost 0 bases to trimming and J lost 2 bases, with 8 bases between them. CDR3 length equals 14 residues. The CDR3 reads CASSVGRGNYGYTF. The CDR3 DNA sequence: TGTGCCAGCAGCGTAGGGCGGGGAAACTATGGCTACACCTTC.

This clone occurred many times. This sequence joins TRBV14 and TRBJ2-7; no definite D call. This CDR3 region has 13 residues. V lost 3 bases to trimming and J lost 2 bases, with 8 bases between them. Germline V lookup: CDR1 SGHDN, CDR2 FVKESK. In nucleotides, the CDR3 is TGTGCCAGCAGCCATCGACCTACCTACGAGCAGTACTTC. Encoded protein: CASSHRPTYEQYF.

This clone was seen repeatedly, ten times or more. The chain carries TRBV28 and TRBJ1-5, with D maybe TRBD1 (6 bases). Between the trimmed V and J ends, which lost 5 bases and 3 bases, there was a span of 14 bases. The CDR3 is 15 residues long. Germline values: CDR1 MDHEN, CDR2 SYDVKM. CDR3 DNA sequence: TGTGCCAGCAGTGGAGCCGGGACAAACAATCAGCCCCAGCATTTT. Protein product: CASSGAGTNNQPQHF.

The chain links TRBV29-1 to TRBJ1-5; tentative D call: TRBD1 (5 bases). The V and J ends lost 4 bases and 9 bases respectively, with 16 bases between them. Germline V gene data show CDR1 as SQVTM and CDR2 as ANQGSEA. The CDR3 totals 13 residues. CDR3 amino acids: CSVVGRGNGPQHF. CDR3 sequence (DNA): TGCAGCGTTGTGGGGCGAGGGAACGGGCCCCAGCATTTT.

The rearrangement joins TRBV9 to TRBJ1-6; D call uncertain. V lost 0 bases and J 7 bases, leaving 11 bases between the germline ends. The CDR3 length is 15 residues. Germline-derived CDR1 and CDR2 are SGDLS and YYNGEE. The CDR3 reads CASSVEISGNSPLHF. CDR3 DNA: TGTGCCAGCAGCGTAGAGATCTCGGGCAATTCACCCCTCCACTTT.

This clone was picked up a small number of times. The chain combines TRBV29-1 with TRBJ1-5; D not certain. The CDR3 contains 13 residues. Germline assignment: CDR1 SQVTM and CDR2 ANQGSEA. The V end lost 7 bases, the J end lost 0 bases, and 10 bases lay between the germline ends. The DNA of the CDR3 is TGCAGCGGGTCCTTCAATAGCAATCAGCCCCAGCATTTT. Its translation is CSGSFNSNQPQHF.

This clone was recorded at least ten times. The chain recombines TRBV9 with TRBJ1-5; tentative D call: TRBD1 (5 bases). Germline assignment: CDR1 SGDLS and CDR2 YYNGEE. This CDR3 contains 14 residues. Trimming removed 3 bases at V and 6 bases at J, with 13 bases between. Here the CDR3 DNA reads TGTGCCAGCAGCGGTCTGGGGGAGAGTCAGCCCCAGCATTTT. This sequence encodes CASSGLGESQPQHF.

This chain uses TRBV4-1 with TRBJ2-7; 8 bases match TRBD1. The CDR3 loop spans 16 amino acids. Germline CDR1 is MGHRA and CDR2 is YSYEKL. The J segment lost 1 base and the V segment lost 4 bases, leaving 9 bases of the junction unmatched. CDR3 sequence (DNA): TGCGCCAGCAGCCGCGGCGGGACAGGAGATTCCTACGAGCAGTACTTC. It is translated as CASSRGGTGDSYEQYF.

The genes are TRBV5-6 and TRBJ1-6; D gene unclear. The germline V gene has CDR1 SGHDT and CDR2 YYEEEE. V dropped 5 bases and J dropped 5 bases, with 5 bases sitting between them. This CDR3 comprises 12 residues. The CDR3 spells CASSVNNSPLHF. The CDR3 DNA reads TGTGCCAGCAGTGTTAATAATTCACCCCTCCACTTT.

Comment on this clone: This may be a read error: a much more frequent sequence differs by one nucleotide. The rearrangement uses TRBV9 and TRBJ2-6; D is ambiguous. V shed 4 bases and J shed 2 bases, with 4 bases lying between them. CDR1 and CDR2 from the germline V gene are SGDLS and YYNGEE. The CDR3 is made up of 13 amino acids. The CDR3 loop reads CASSIAGANVLTF. DNA for the CDR3: TGTGCCAGCAGCATAGCTGGGGCCAACGTCCTGACTTTC. Filled out from reference TRBV9 and TRBJ2-6, the complete variable domain reads DSGVTQTPKHLITATGQRVTLRCSPRSGDLSVYWYQQSLDQGLQFLIQYYNGEERAKGNILERFSAQQFPDLHSELNLSSLELGDSALYFCASSIAGANVLTFGAGSRLTVL.

The gene calls are TRBV18 and TRBJ2-3; TRBD1 might be the D (5 bases). V lost 3 bases to trimming and J lost 7 bases, with 11 bases between them. CDR3 length: 13 amino acids. Germline CDR1 is KGHSH and CDR2 is LQKENI. The CDR3 sequence is CASSPSQGYTQYF. CDR3 DNA: TGTGCCAGCTCACCTTCCCAGGGCTATACGCAGTATTTT.

The CDR3 reads CASSPPSAGAEAFF. CDR3 coding DNA: TGTGCCAGCTCACCACCTTCCGCAGGGGCAGAAGCTTTCTTT. This chain uses TRBV18 with TRBJ1-1; perhaps TRBD1 as D (6 bases). Germline V CDR1 and CDR2: KGHSH, LQKENI. V gave up 0 bases and J gave up 8 bases, with 13 bases separating them. This CDR3 is built from 14 residues.

This clone showed up just a few times. V is TRBV7-3 and J is TRBJ2-7; D remains unclear. This CDR3 has 13 residues. Germline lookup yields CDR1 SGHTA and CDR2 FQGTGA. Trimming took 5 bases from V and 0 from J, leaving 8 bases between them. CDR3 bases: TGTGCCAGCAGCGGCGTGGCCTCCTACGAGCAGTACGTC. Encoded protein: CASSGVASYEQYV.

This clone appeared a few times. This chain connects TRBV18 to TRBJ2-3; D unresolved. In germline, CDR1 is KGHSH, CDR2 LQKENI. The CDR3 is 17 residues long. V was cut by 2 bases and J by 0 bases, with 15 bases left in between. In DNA, the CDR3 is TGTGCCAGCTCACCATCACGAGCAGCCTCTAGCACAGATACGCAGTATTTT. Protein product: CASSPSRAASSTDTQYF.

This clone was seen more than once but under ten times. The chain links TRBV11-3 to TRBJ1-4; D may be TRBD1 (5 bases). The CDR3 length is 12 residues. Germline V gene lookup returns CDR1 SGHNT and CDR2 YENEEA. V dropped 5 bases and J dropped 7 bases, with 8 bases sitting between them. The CDR3 DNA follows: TGTGCCAGCAGCGACCAGGGTGAAAAACTGTTTTTT. It codes for CASSDQGEKLFF.